This record looks at one TCR beta chain sequence and its context. What it binds is unknown. These data are taken from a study of T cell repertoires in cytomegalovirus infection. Study-level background: Both CMV infection and a matching HLA type were indicated by public TCR beta signatures. Notes on the study in general: Summed frequency of shared TCR beta families picked out CMV carriers who also had the relevant HLA. HLA-C-restricted CMV-specific TCR beta clonotypes prevailed in the ex vivo response.

TCRdb reprocessed the reads with MiXCR, giving one entry per CDR3 protein. Here the sample spans around 490,000 distinct CDR3 sequences, 26% being singletons. The length of the CDR3 is 16 residues. With 5 bases clipped from V and 2 bases from J, the junction kept 6 bases outside the gene matches. Germline loops: CDR1 SGHTA, CDR2 FQGNSA. The sample comprised PBMCs. This TCR was sampled from a human donor in good health (CMV status not recorded). Some clones in this sample may be carry-over from other donors' samples. The genes are TRBV7-2 and TRBJ2-7; TRBD2 matches 13 bases. The CDR3 nucleotides read TGTGCCAGCAGCCCGGGGACTAGCGGGATGGCCTACGAGCAGTACTTC. Translating it yields CASSPGTSGMAYEQYF.